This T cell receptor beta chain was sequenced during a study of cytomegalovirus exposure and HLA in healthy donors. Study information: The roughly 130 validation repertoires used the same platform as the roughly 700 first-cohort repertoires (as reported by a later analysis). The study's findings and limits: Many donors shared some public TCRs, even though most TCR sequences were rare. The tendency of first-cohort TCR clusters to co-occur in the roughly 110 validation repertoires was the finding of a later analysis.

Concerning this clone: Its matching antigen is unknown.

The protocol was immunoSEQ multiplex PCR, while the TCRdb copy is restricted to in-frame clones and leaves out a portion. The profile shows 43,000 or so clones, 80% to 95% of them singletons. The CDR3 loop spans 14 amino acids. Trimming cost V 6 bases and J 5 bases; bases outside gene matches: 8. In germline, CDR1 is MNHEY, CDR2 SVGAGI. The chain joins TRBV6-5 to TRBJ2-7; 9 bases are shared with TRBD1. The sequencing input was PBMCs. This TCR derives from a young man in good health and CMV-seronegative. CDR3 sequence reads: CASRAGTGLDEQYF. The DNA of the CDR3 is TGTGCCAGCAGGGCCGGGACAGGGCTCGACGAGCAGTACTTC.